Below, one TCR beta chain is given with its context. Per germline, CDR1 SQVTM and CDR2 ANQGSEA. The CDR3 has 13 amino acids. V lost 6 bases to trimming and J lost 2 bases, with 12 bases between them. The data belong to a study of shared clonotypes between healthy human individuals. Authors' processing steps: There were no quality scores in the junction-only immunoSEQ sequences, so filtering differed. This table comes from immunoSEQ multiplex PCR, and its TCRdb copy is limited to in-frame clones, with some not included. The V and J calls and clone size are taken from that table; D and trimming were inferred from the DNA. The sample contains some 1.1 million clones, approximately 80% of which appear only once.

Specimen: memory CD4+ T cells from PBMCs. As to subset: CD45RA-negative fraction. This clonotype was sampled from a man aged 18 to 30 in good health. Some clones in this sample may be carry-over from other donors' samples. The chain carries TRBV29-1 and TRBJ2-3, with D possibly matching TRBD1 (5 bases). The CDR3 here is CSVEKDITDTQYF. The CDR3, as DNA: TGCAGCGTCGAAAAGGACATCACAGATACGCAGTATTTT.